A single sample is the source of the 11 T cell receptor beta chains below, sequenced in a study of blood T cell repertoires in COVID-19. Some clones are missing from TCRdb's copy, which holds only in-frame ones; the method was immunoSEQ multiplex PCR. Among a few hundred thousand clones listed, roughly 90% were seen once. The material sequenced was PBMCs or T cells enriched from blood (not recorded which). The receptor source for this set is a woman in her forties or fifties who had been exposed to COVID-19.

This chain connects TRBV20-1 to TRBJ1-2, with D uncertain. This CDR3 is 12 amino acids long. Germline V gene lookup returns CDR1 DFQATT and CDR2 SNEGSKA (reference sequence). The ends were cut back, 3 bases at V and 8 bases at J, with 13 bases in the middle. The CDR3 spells CSASHGDRGYTF. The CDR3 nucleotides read TGCAGTGCTAGTCACGGGGATAGAGGCTACACCTTC.

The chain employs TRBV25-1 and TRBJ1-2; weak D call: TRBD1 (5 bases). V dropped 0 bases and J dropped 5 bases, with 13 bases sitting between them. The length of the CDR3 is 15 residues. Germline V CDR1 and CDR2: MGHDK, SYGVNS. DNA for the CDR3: TGTGCCAGCAGTGAATATAGGGGCGGATATTATGGCTACACCTTC. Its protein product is CASSEYRGGYYGYTF.

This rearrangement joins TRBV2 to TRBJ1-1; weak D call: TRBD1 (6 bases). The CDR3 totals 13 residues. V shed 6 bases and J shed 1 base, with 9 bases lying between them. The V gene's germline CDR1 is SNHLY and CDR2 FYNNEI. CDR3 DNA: TGTGCCAGCAGCCTGGACAGGAACACTGAAGCTTTCTTT. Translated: CASSLDRNTEAFF.

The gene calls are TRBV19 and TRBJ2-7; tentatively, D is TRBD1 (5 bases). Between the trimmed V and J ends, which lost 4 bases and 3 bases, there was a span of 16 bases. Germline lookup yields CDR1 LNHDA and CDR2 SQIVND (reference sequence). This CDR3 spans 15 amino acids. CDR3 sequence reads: CASSTQKGAIYEQYF. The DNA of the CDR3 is TGTGCCAGTAGTACCCAAAAAGGGGCAATCTACGAGCAGTACTTC.

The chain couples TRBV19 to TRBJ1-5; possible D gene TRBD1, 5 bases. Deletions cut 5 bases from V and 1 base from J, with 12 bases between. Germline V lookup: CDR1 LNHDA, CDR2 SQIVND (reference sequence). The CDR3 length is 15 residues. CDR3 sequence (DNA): TGTGCCAGTAGTGCCCAGGGACTGAGCAATCAGCCCCAGCATTTT. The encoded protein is CASSAQGLSNQPQHF.

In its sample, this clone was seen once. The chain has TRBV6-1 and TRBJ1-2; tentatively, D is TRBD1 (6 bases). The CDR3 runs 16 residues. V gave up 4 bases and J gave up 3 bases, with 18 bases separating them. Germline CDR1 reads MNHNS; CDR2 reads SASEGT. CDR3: CASSAPQGHFDYGYTF. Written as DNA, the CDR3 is TGTGCCAGCAGTGCACCTCAGGGACACTTCGACTATGGCTACACCTTC.

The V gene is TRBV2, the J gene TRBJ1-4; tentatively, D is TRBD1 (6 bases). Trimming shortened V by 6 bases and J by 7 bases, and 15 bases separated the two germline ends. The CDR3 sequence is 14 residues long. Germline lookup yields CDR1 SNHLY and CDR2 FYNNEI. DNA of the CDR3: TGTGCCAGCAGAGCACAGGGTTTAATTGAAAAACTGTTTTTT. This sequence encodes CASRAQGLIEKLFF.

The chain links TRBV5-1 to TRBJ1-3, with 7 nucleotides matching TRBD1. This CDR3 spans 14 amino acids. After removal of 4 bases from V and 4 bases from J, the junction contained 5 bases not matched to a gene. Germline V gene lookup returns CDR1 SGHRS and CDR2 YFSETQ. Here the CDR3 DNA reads TGCGCCAGCAGCGCTACAGGGGTCGGAAACACCATATATTTT. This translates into CASSATGVGNTIYF.

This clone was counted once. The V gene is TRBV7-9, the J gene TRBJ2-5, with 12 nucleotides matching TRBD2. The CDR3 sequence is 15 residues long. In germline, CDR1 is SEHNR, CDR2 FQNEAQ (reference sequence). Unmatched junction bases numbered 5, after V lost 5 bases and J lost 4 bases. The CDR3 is CASSRRLAGAETQYF. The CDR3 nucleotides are TGTGCCAGCAGCCGGCGACTAGCGGGGGCAGAGACCCAGTACTTC.

The CDR3 nucleotides are TGTGCCAGTAGTACGCGGCAGAACACTGAAGCTTTCTTT. Amino acid sequence: CASSTRQNTEAFF. V is TRBV19 and J is TRBJ1-1; D call uncertain. CDR1 is LNHDA and CDR2 is SQIVND in the germline V gene (reference sequence). With 4 bases removed from V and 1 base from J, the gap between germline ends came to 7 bases. This CDR3 has 13 residues.

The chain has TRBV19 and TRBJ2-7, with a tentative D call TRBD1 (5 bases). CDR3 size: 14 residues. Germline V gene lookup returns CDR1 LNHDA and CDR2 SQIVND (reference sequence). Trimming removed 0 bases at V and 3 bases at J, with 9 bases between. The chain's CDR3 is CASSIDAGFYEQYF. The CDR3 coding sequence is TGTGCCAGTAGTATAGATGCAGGGTTCTACGAGCAGTACTTC.